Listed here are 16 T cell receptor beta chains from one sample, sequenced in a study of shared clonotypes between healthy human individuals. The table came from immunoSEQ multiplex PCR; TCRdb's copy has only in-frame clones and leaves some out. This sample yields approximately 2.5 million clones, of which more than 80% are seen a single time; over 0.12% belongs to the top ten. Sequenced input: naive CD4+ T cells sorted from blood. As for subset: CD45RA+ positively selected. Source of these receptors: a man between 18 and 35 years old in good health.

The chain recombines TRBV28 with TRBJ1-1, with 7 bases matching TRBD1. V shed 7 bases and J 10 bases; nucleotides not matched to a gene: 12. The CDR3 consists of 13 residues. Germline assignment: CDR1 MDHEN and CDR2 SYDVKM. CDR3 amino acids: CASNLGTETRAFF. DNA of the CDR3: TGTGCCAGCAACCTTGGGACAGAAACCAGAGCTTTCTTT.

The chain carries TRBV30 and TRBJ1-5; D is unresolved. Germline loops: CDR1 GTSNPN, CDR2 SVGIG (reference sequence). V was clipped by 0 bases and J by 4 bases, with 10 bases between them. The CDR3 spans 14 residues. CDR3 sequence reads: CAWSVEGINQPQHF. Written as DNA, the CDR3 is TGTGCCTGGAGTGTCGAAGGGATTAATCAGCCCCAGCATTTT.

About this clone itself: Other DNA sequences in the same sample also yield this CDR3. The chain has TRBV5-4 and TRBJ1-2; 7 positions match TRBD1. The germline V gene encodes CDR1 SGHNT and CDR2 YYREEE (reference sequence). V shed 0 bases, J shed 3 bases, and the junction held 2 bases outside the gene matches. This CDR3 has 14 amino acids. The CDR3 sequence is CASSLDRGDYGYTF. CDR3 DNA sequence: TGTGCCAGCAGCTTGGACAGGGGAGACTATGGCTACACCTTC. Filled out from reference TRBV5-4 and TRBJ1-2, the complete variable domain reads ETGVTQSPTHLIKTRGQQVTLRCSSQSGHNTVSWYQQALGQGPQFIFQYYREEENGRGNFPPRFSGLQFPNYSSELNVNALELDDSALYLCASSLDRGDYGYTFGSGTRLTVV.

The chain has TRBV28 and TRBJ2-2; a possible D gene is TRBD1 (7 bases). V was shortened by 6 bases and J by 5 bases, with 16 bases between the two germline ends. CDR3 length: 15 residues. Germline CDR1 is MDHEN and CDR2 is SYDVKM. The CDR3 DNA follows: TGTGCCAGCAGCACCCCCTCAGGGGGGACCGGGGAGCTGTTTTTT. Encoded protein: CASSTPSGGTGELFF.

V gene TRBV14 combines with J gene TRBJ2-7; D uncertain. V was trimmed by 1 base and J by 3 bases, leaving 10 bases between them. Germline CDR1 and CDR2: SGHDN and FVKESK. The CDR3 loop spans 14 amino acids. CDR3: CASSQGETRYEQYF. The CDR3, as DNA: TGTGCCAGCAGCCAAGGCGAGACGCGCTACGAGCAGTACTTC.

The chain has TRBV27 and TRBJ1-1; unclear D gene. Germline V gene data show CDR1 as MNHEY and CDR2 as SMNVEV (reference sequence). Deletions cut 5 bases from V and 0 bases from J, with 10 bases between. CDR3 size: 14 residues. The CDR3 sequence is CASSPRTVNTEAFF. The CDR3, as DNA: TGTGCCAGCAGTCCCAGGACGGTGAACACTGAAGCTTTCTTT.

The gene calls are TRBV30 and TRBJ2-1; D gene ambiguous. CDR1 GTSNPN and CDR2 SVGIG come from the germline V gene (reference sequence). The ends were cut back, 3 bases at V and 6 bases at J, with 6 bases in the middle. This CDR3 is built from 11 residues. DNA for the CDR3: TGTGCCTGGAGACAGTCCAATGAGCAGTTCTTC. It yields the protein CAWRQSNEQFF.

The chain combines TRBV7-3 with TRBJ2-1; possible D gene TRBD2, 7 bases. CDR3 length: 16 amino acids. The V end lost 0 bases, the J end lost 2 bases, and 11 bases lay between the germline ends. CDR1 is SGHTA and CDR2 is FQGTGA in the germline V gene. CDR3 DNA sequence: TGTGCCAGCAGCTTAACCTTCGGGGGGCCCTACAATGAGCAGTTCTTC. Protein sequence: CASSLTFGGPYNEQFF. Full variable domain (outside the CDR3, taken from reference TRBV7-3 and TRBJ2-1): GAGVSQTPSNKVTEKGKYVELRCDPISGHTALYWYRQSLGQGPEFLIYFQGTGAADDSGLPNDRFFAVRPEGSVSTLKIQRTERGDSAVYLCASSLTFGGPYNEQFFGPGTRLTVL.

Comments on this clone: The junction differs from germline at one of its ends, possibly a read error. The chain joins TRBV15 to TRBJ1-4; D is perhaps TRBD1 (6 bases). The CDR3 is 16 amino acids. Germline-derived CDR1 and CDR2 are LNHNV and YYDKDF (reference sequence). The CDR3 DNA is TGTGCCACCAGCAGAGATCGAACAGGGTGGAATGGAAAACTGTTTTTT. As protein: CATSRDRTGWNGKLFF.

This chain connects TRBV5-5 to TRBJ2-1, with D perhaps matching TRBD1 (6 bases). The CDR3 spans 13 residues. V lost 4 bases and J lost 4, with 9 bases in between. Germline CDR1 reads SGHKS; CDR2 reads YYEKEE (reference sequence). Written as DNA, the CDR3 is TGTGCCAGCAGCAGACAGGTGTACAATGAGCAGTTCTTC. Amino acids: CASSRQVYNEQFF.

The chain combines TRBV10-3 with TRBJ2-2, with 9 nucleotides matching TRBD1. Trimming at V came to 6 bases and at J to 2 bases, leaving 10 bases not matched to a gene. The CDR3 is made up of 17 amino acids. Germline loops: CDR1 ENHRY, CDR2 SYGVKD. The CDR3 region is CAISVGQGTANTGELFF. The CDR3 region has the DNA TGTGCCATCAGCGTTGGACAGGGGACTGCAAACACCGGGGAGCTGTTTTTT.

This clone was found once. J is TRBJ1-4 and V is TRBV7-2; possible D gene TRBD1, 6 bases. Trimming removed 4 bases at V and 5 bases at J, with 14 bases between. This CDR3 contains 15 residues. Germline V gene lookup returns CDR1 SGHTA and CDR2 FQGNSA. Written as DNA, the CDR3 is TGTGCCAGCAGCTCATACAGGGCTAGCAATGAAAAACTGTTTTTT. The encoded protein is CASSSYRASNEKLFF.

V usage is TRBV7-8 and J usage is TRBJ2-3; TRBD2 matches 10 bases. Germline V lookup: CDR1 SGHVS, CDR2 FQNEAQ. The V segment lost 5 bases and the J segment 2 bases; nucleotides outside the gene matches: 4. The CDR3 runs 15 residues. CDR3 DNA: TGTGCCAGCAGCGCCGGGACTAGCGTCACAGATACGCAGTATTTT. This translates into CASSAGTSVTDTQYF. Full variable domain (rest looked up from reference TRBV7-8 and TRBJ2-3): GAGVSQSPRYKVAKRGQDVALRCDPISGHVSLFWYQQALGQGPEFLTYFQNEAQLDKSGLPSDRFFAERPEGSVSTLKIQRTQQEDSAVYLCASSAGTSVTDTQYFGPGTRLTVL.

V gene TRBV9 combines with J gene TRBJ1-4, with TRBD1 identical over 7 bases. Germline V lookup: CDR1 SGDLS, CDR2 YYNGEE. The length of the CDR3 is 15 residues. Unmatched junction bases numbered 8, after V lost 5 bases and J lost 4 bases. DNA of the CDR3: TGTGCCAGCAGTGCCTCGGACAGGCTTAATGAAAAACTGTTTTTT. Translated, it gives CASSASDRLNEKLFF.

The chain employs TRBV30 and TRBJ1-4, with D unresolved. CDR1 is GTSNPN, CDR2 SVGIG, per germline (reference sequence). V lost 4 bases to trimming and J lost 4 bases, with 10 bases between them. The CDR3 sequence is 13 residues long. CDR3 residues: CAWTPGFNEKLFF. The CDR3 DNA reads as TGTGCCTGGACGCCAGGCTTTAATGAAAAACTGTTTTTT.

This chain uses TRBV27 with TRBJ2-4; tentatively, D is TRBD1 (5 bases). CDR3 size: 16 residues. Germline V gene lookup returns CDR1 MNHEY and CDR2 SMNVEV (reference sequence). The V and J ends lost 2 bases and 7 bases respectively, with 18 bases between them. The CDR3: CASSLATGDGVNIQYF. Here the CDR3 DNA reads TGTGCCAGCAGTTTAGCTACAGGAGATGGCGTCAACATTCAGTACTTC.